These T cell receptor beta chains were read from a single sample in a study of a mutant IDH1 vaccine in newly diagnosed glioma. This table comes from immunoSEQ multiplex PCR, and its TCRdb copy is limited to in-frame clones, with some not included. The sample yields 25,000 to 40,000 clones, roughly 78% seen once. For these receptors, no antigen is known. The sequenced sample was PBMCs, obtained from a glioma patient whose treatment included an IDH1 peptide vaccine. Source of these receptors: a young man with glioma. CDR3s include the opening cysteine and the closing phenylalanine or tryptophan. The order of the fields is V gene, J gene, clone size, D gene, CDR3 protein, CDR3 DNA. D genes are given only for firm matches. Rows give clone size only sometimes, using once, few, many, or a class for an expanded clone.

>TRBV5-4|TRBJ2-7|NA|TRBD2
CASSYAIAGAVRDEQYF
TGTGCCAGCAGCTATGCAATAGCGGGAGCGGTACGGGACGAGCAGTACTTC
>TRBV6-5|TRBJ1-1|NA|NA
CASSYVGGSTEAFF
TGTGCCAGCAGTTACGTGGGGGGCTCGACTGAAGCTTTCTTT
>TRBV27|TRBJ2-1|NA|NA
CASSFGSSYNEQFF
TGTGCCAGCAGTTTCGGGAGCTCCTACAATGAGCAGTTCTTC
>TRBV29-1|TRBJ2-5|NA|NA
CSVVRDLVSETQYF
TGCAGCGTTGTTCGGGATCTCGTAAGCGAGACCCAGTACTTC
>TRBV19|TRBJ1-5|NA|TRBD1
CASSIVPGQNQPQHF
TGTGCCAGTAGTATAGTTCCGGGACAGAATCAGCCCCAGCATTTT
>TRBV30|TRBJ1-2|NA|TRBD1
CAWSHPRGLGGYTF
TGTGCCTGGAGTCACCCCAGGGGGCTCGGTGGCTACACCTTC
>TRBV10-3|TRBJ1-6|NA|NA
CAISERGTNSPLHF
TGTGCCATCAGTGAGAGGGGGACAAATTCACCCCTCCACTTT
>TRBV29-1|TRBJ1-2|NA|NA
CSVEGVAGYTF
TGCAGCGTTGAGGGGGTCGCTGGCTACACCTTC
>TRBV9|TRBJ1-4|NA|NA
CASSPNPTNEKLFF
TGTGCCAGCAGCCCGAATCCAACTAATGAAAAACTGTTTTTT
>TRBV19|TRBJ1-3|NA|NA
CASSSRFSSGNTIYF
TGTGCCAGTAGCTCCCGGTTCTCCTCTGGAAACACCATATATTTT
>TRBV2|TRBJ1-5|NA|TRBD1
CASSEGAGGQPQHF
TGTGCCAGCAGTGAGGGGGCAGGGGGCCAGCCCCAGCATTTT
>TRBV5-8|TRBJ1-5|few|NA
CASSPGAMRIQPQHF
TGTGCCAGCAGTCCGGGGGCCATGCGCATTCAGCCCCAGCATTTT
>TRBV6-4|TRBJ1-1|NA|TRBD1
CASSETGGTRAFF
TGTGCCAGCAGTGAAACAGGGGGGACCCGAGCTTTCTTT
>TRBV9|TRBJ2-3|once|NA
CASSVGSPSTDTQYF
TGTGCCAGCAGCGTAGGATCTCCTAGCACAGATACGCAGTATTTT
>TRBV25-1|TRBJ1-1|NA|NA
CASSVALNTEAFF
TGTGCCAGCAGTGTTGCGTTAAACACTGAAGCTTTCTTT
>TRBV19|TRBJ2-7|NA|NA
CASSIQGNYEQYF
TGTGCCAGTAGTATACAGGGTAACTACGAGCAGTACTTC
>TRBV5-1|TRBJ2-3|NA|TRBD2
CASSPGTSGRAGDTQYF
TGCGCCAGCAGCCCCGGGACTAGCGGGAGGGCCGGGGATACGCAGTATTTT
>TRBV19|TRBJ2-7|NA|NA
CASSITGQDAYEQYF
TGTGCCAGTAGTATAACGGGACAAGACGCCTACGAGCAGTACTTC
>TRBV6-1|TRBJ2-1|NA|NA
CASSEWYSKFF
TGTGCCAGCAGTGAATGGTACAGCAAGTTCTTC
>TRBV30|TRBJ2-5|NA|TRBD2
CAWSIGTSGRGETQYF
TGTGCCTGGAGTATCGGGACTAGCGGGAGGGGGGAGACCCAGTACTTC
>TRBV29-1|TRBJ2-1|NA|NA
CSVDPSVSSYNEQFF
TGCAGCGTTGACCCGAGTGTAAGCTCCTACAATGAGCAGTTCTTC
>TRBV6-4|TRBJ2-2|NA|TRBD2
CASSDGGAGLGTGELFF
TGTGCCAGCAGTGACGGGGGAGCGGGACTGGGCACCGGGGAGCTGTTTTTT
>TRBV7-9|TRBJ2-7|once|NA
CASTLGVPGVGEDEQYF
TGTGCCAGCACCTTAGGCGTCCCAGGGGTGGGGGAGGACGAGCAGTACTTC
>TRBV9|TRBJ1-2|NA|TRBD1
CASSALPQDRGYGYTF
TGTGCCAGCAGCGCACTCCCCCAGGACAGGGGATATGGCTACACCTTC
>TRBV13|TRBJ1-3|NA|TRBD1
CASSPRQGRSGNTIYF
TGTGCCAGCAGCCCTAGACAGGGGCGATCTGGAAACACCATATATTTT